This TCR beta chain stems from a study of CD8+ T cells in alopecia areata. Study context: Tofacitinib was taken orally by treated patients, and the dose was 5 to 10 mg twice daily.

V shed 3 bases and J shed 9 bases, with 15 bases lying between them. CDR3 length: 13 amino acids. Looked up from germline, CDR1 is SGHNT and CDR2 is YYREEE (reference sequence). The sequencing template was cDNA reverse transcribed from extracted RNA. The data were produced by immunoSEQ multiplex PCR, yet TCRdb's version contains in-frame clones alone and is incomplete. The sample has roughly 100,000 clones, under 90% seen once. Study-level results: Only a single nonresponder existed, so baseline CD8+ expansion links stay unclear. There were many expanded lesional clones persisting in scalp and blood during tofacitinib.

Details on this clone: What it binds is unknown.

Treatment specified: oral pan-JAK inhibitor, 5-10 mg twice daily. The sequencing here drew on CD8+ T cells sorted from blood, taken at roughly week 30, from a patient treated with tofacitinib. V is TRBV5-4 and J is TRBJ2-5; D may be TRBD2 (6 bases). The sequence derives from a human donor with alopecia areata. The CDR3 is CASSSGDSLAQYF. The CDR3 coding sequence is TGTGCCAGCAGCTCCGGGGACTCGCTCGCCCAGTACTTC. Looking up the rest from reference TRBV5-4 and TRBJ2-5 gives the full variable domain: ETGVTQSPTHLIKTRGQQVTLRCSSQSGHNTVSWYQQALGQGPQFIFQYYREEENGRGNFPPRFSGLQFPNYSSELNVNALELDDSALYLCASSSGDSLAQYFGPGTRLLVL.